These T cell receptor beta chains were read from a single sample in a study of cytomegalovirus exposure and HLA in healthy donors. The protocol was immunoSEQ multiplex PCR, while the TCRdb copy is restricted to in-frame clones and leaves out a portion. The sample consists of under 85,000 clones, around 80% of them appearing once. Sample: PBMCs. The source is a woman in her twenties or thirties in good health and CMV-seronegative. Each CDR3 is given without its conserved first and last residue. Size is stated for part of the rows, as once, few or many counts, or as a class when the clone is expanded.

J | size | V | CDR3
TRBJ1-1 | . | TRBV7-9 | ASSPTGGNTEAF
. | . | TRBV13 | ASSLWGQRDNYEQY
TRBJ1-5 | . | TRBV5-1 | ASSLAAGANQPQH
TRBJ1-2 | . | TRBV5-4 | ASSTPGQGVYGYT
TRBJ2-7 | . | TRBV6-1 | ATSIHRAYEQY
TRBJ2-7 | once | TRBV30 | AWSFRGAYEQY
TRBJ2-7 | . | TRBV11-2 | ASSRGPGKPYEQY
TRBJ1-5 | . | TRBV10-2 | ASSEGPLNQPQH
TRBJ2-7 | . | TRBV12-5 | ASTREAEFYEQY
TRBJ1-3 | . | TRBV29-1 | SVEDRGQSSGNTIY
TRBJ2-1 | once | TRBV30 | AGARTGTSGRIEQF
TRBJ1-1 | . | TRBV30 | AWSPTGNTEAF
TRBJ2-7 | . | TRBV28 | ASSLGLAGASGQY
TRBJ1-2 | few | TRBV7-9 | ASSSDRANYGYT
TRBJ2-6 | few | TRBV6-1 | ASSGPGTSFSGANVLT
TRBJ1-2 | . | TRBV10-3 | AISEPYGYT
TRBJ1-5 | . | TRBV6-5 | ASSSPQGGNQPQH
TRBJ1-2 | . | TRBV10-3 | AISGEDSNLNYGYT